One sample yielded the 5 T cell receptor beta chains listed below, sequenced in a study of a mutant IDH1 vaccine in newly diagnosed glioma. Assay used: immunoSEQ multiplex PCR; TCRdb lists only in-frame clones, some missing. This repertoire shows some 64,000 clones, 80% found once; its top ten account for 5.9%. These receptors are not linked to any known antigen. Noted time point: week 11, during vaccination. In the vaccine, a single dose held 300 ug of the mutant IDH1 20-mer peptide, along with topical imiquimod. Sequences were derived from PBMCs, sampled from a glioma patient whose treatment included an IDH1 peptide vaccine. The receptors were gathered from a man aged 45-65 years with glioma.

In this sample, this clone turned up a few times. The J gene is TRBJ2-2, the V gene TRBV7-9, with D unclear. V shed 5 bases and J shed 8 bases, with 21 bases lying between them. Germline V gene lookup returns CDR1 SEHNR and CDR2 FQNEAQ (reference sequence). The CDR3 totals 16 residues. CDR3: CASSPSDLAKVGELFF. The CDR3 nucleotides read TGTGCCAGCAGCCCATCGGACCTCGCTAAAGTTGGGGAGCTGTTTTTT. The full variable domain, with the rest looked up from reference TRBV7-9 and TRBJ2-2, is DTGVSQNPRHKITKRGQNVTFRCDPISEHNRLYWYRQTLGQGPEFLTYFQNEAQLEKSRLLSDRFSAERPKGSFSTLEIQRTEQGDSAMYLCASSPSDLAKVGELFFGEGSRLTVL.

This rearrangement joins TRBV7-2 to TRBJ1-3; TRBD1 might be the D (6 bases). CDR3 length: 14 residues. Trimming removed 5 bases at V and 4 bases at J, with 12 bases between. Per germline, CDR1 SGHTA and CDR2 FQGNSA. Here the CDR3 DNA reads TGTGCCAGCAGCGGCGGGACACCCGGAAACACCATATATTTT. Translated: CASSGGTPGNTIYF.

CDR3 protein: CASSFPGTGRDEQFF. The DNA for the CDR3 is TGTGCCAGCAGTTTCCCGGGGACAGGGAGGGATGAGCAGTTCTTC. The rearrangement links TRBV6-5 to TRBJ2-1; 9 nucleotides align to TRBD1. CDR1 is MNHEY, CDR2 SVGAGI, per germline. The CDR3 has 15 amino acids. The trim removed 4 bases at V and 8 bases at J, leaving 9 bases unmatched.

This clone was observed a few times. The chain joins TRBV7-3 to TRBJ1-1; D unclear. Germline values: CDR1 SGHTA, CDR2 FQGTGA. This CDR3 region has 13 residues. V was shortened by 3 bases and J by 0 bases, with 5 bases between the two germline ends. CDR3: CASSFSLNTEAFF. CDR3 DNA sequence: TGTGCCAGCAGCTTTTCGTTGAACACTGAAGCTTTCTTT.

This clone was detected only a few times. This chain connects TRBV4-3 to TRBJ1-5; D is ambiguous. V was clipped by 3 bases and J by 1 base, with 10 bases between them. The germline V gene has CDR1 LGHNA and CDR2 YSLEER. The CDR3 is 15 residues long. The CDR3 here is CASSQFDGSNQPQHF. The CDR3 DNA follows: TGCGCCAGCAGCCAGTTTGACGGGAGCAATCAGCCCCAGCATTTT.